The 22 T cell receptor beta chains below all came from one sample that was sequenced in a study of CD8 T cells in Susac syndrome. An amount of RNA that ranged from roughly 0.5 to 1 ug was reverse transcribed with random hexamers. TCRdb used MiXCR to reprocess the immunoSEQ multiplex PCR reads, holding one entry per CDR3 protein. The sample records roughly 140,000 distinct CDR3 sequences, approximately 94% being singletons. Specimen: CD4+ T cells from PBMCs. The receptors come from a human donor with Susac syndrome.

This chain links TRBV20-1 with TRBJ1-4; TRBD1 matches 8 bases. Germline CDR1 and CDR2: DFQATT and SNEGSKA (reference sequence). The CDR3 runs to 13 residues. V gave up 0 bases and J gave up 12 bases; unmatched junction bases: 6. In DNA form, the CDR3 reads TGCAGTGCTAGAGAATACCTGGACAGGGAACTGTTTTTT. Its protein product is CSAREYLDRELFF.

V usage is TRBV12-3 or TRBV12-4 and J usage is TRBJ2-6; 8 bases line up with TRBD1. V was clipped by 5 bases and J by 0 bases; unmatched bases: 6. The CDR3 length is 17 residues. CDR3 sequence: CASSRDRTNSGANVLTF. Written as DNA, the CDR3 is TGTGCCAGCAGTCGGGACAGGACGAACTCTGGGGCCAACGTCCTGACTTTC.

This sequence joins TRBV6-1 and TRBJ2-7; perhaps D is TRBD1 or TRBD2 (5 bases each). With 6 bases removed from V and 0 bases from J, the gap between germline ends came to 21 bases. This CDR3 has 17 residues. Germline values: CDR1 MNHNS, CDR2 SASEGT. The CDR3 DNA follows: TGTGCCAGCAGCTCTCCCCTAAGGACGGGGCGCTCCTACGAGCAGTACTTC. Translating gives CASSSPLRTGRSYEQYF.

The chain combines TRBV14 with TRBJ1-6; unclear D gene. V shed 6 bases and J shed 10 bases, with 13 bases lying between them. CDR1 and CDR2 (germline): SGHDN, FVKESK. This CDR3 is 13 amino acids long. CDR3 region: CASSDKISSPLHF. The CDR3 nucleotides are TGTGCCAGCAGTGACAAAATAAGCTCACCCCTCCACTTT.

This sequence joins TRBV4-1 and TRBJ2-1; weak D call: TRBD1 (6 bases). Between the trimmed V and J ends, which lost 4 bases and 0 bases, there was a span of 10 bases. Per the germline V gene, CDR1 is MGHRA and CDR2 is YSYEKL. The CDR3 consists of 15 residues. CDR3 bases: TGCGCCAGCAGCCGCATAGGGGGCTCCTACAATGAGCAGTTCTTC. This sequence encodes CASSRIGGSYNEQFF.

The chain links TRBV20-1 to TRBJ2-1, with D perhaps matching TRBD2 (5 bases). Germline CDR1 reads DFQATT; CDR2 reads SNEGSKA (reference sequence). CDR3 size: 14 residues. The V and J ends lost 5 bases and 0 bases respectively, with 11 bases between them. The CDR3 spells CSASDWNSYNEQFF. In DNA, the CDR3 is TGCAGTGCTTCGGACTGGAACTCCTACAATGAGCAGTTCTTC.

The chain carries TRBV5-1 and TRBJ1-4, with D possibly TRBD1 on 6 matching bases. With 4 bases removed from V and 1 base from J, the gap between germline ends came to 17 bases. In germline, CDR1 is SGHRS, CDR2 YFSETQ. CDR3 size: 17 residues. DNA of the CDR3: TGCGCCAGCAGCCCCGGACAGCGAACCGGAACTAATGAAAAACTGTTTTTT. This encodes CASSPGQRTGTNEKLFF.

V gene TRBV12-3 or TRBV12-4 combines with J gene TRBJ2-7; D may be TRBD2 (6 bases). This CDR3 contains 14 residues. V lost 2 bases and J 2 bases, leaving 10 bases between the germline ends. The CDR3, as DNA: TGTGCCAGCAGTTTACAGGGAGGCCCCTACGAGCAGTACTTC. Its protein product is CASSLQGGPYEQYF.

The chain uses TRBV6-5 and TRBJ1-2; TRBD1 aligns across 7 bases. CDR1 is MNHEY, CDR2 SVGAGI, per germline. This CDR3 spans 15 amino acids. V lost 4 bases and J lost 2; bases outside the gene matches: 7. The CDR3 region has the DNA TGTGCCAGCAGTTCCTACAGGGGAGCCAACTATGGCTACACCTTC. Residues: CASSSYRGANYGYTF.

The V gene is TRBV6-5, the J gene TRBJ2-7; tentative D call: TRBD1 (5 bases). CDR3 size: 12 residues. Between the trimmed V and J ends, which lost 6 bases and 6 bases, there was a span of 12 bases. CDR1 is MNHEY, CDR2 SVGAGI, per germline. For the CDR3, the DNA is TGTGCCAGCAGAGACAGCATACGCGAGCAGTACTTC. This encodes CASRDSIREQYF.

The chain recombines TRBV5-1 with TRBJ2-3, with D possibly matching TRBD1 (5 bases). This CDR3 has 15 residues. Between the trimmed V and J ends, which lost 4 bases and 0 bases, there was a span of 12 bases. Germline V gene data show CDR1 as SGHRS and CDR2 as YFSETQ. In DNA form, the CDR3 reads TGCGCCAGCAGCCTACAGGTTCCTAGCACAGATACGCAGTATTTT. This sequence encodes CASSLQVPSTDTQYF.

This rearrangement joins TRBV20-1 to TRBJ1-5; the D is unclear. The CDR3 spans 14 residues. Germline-derived CDR1 and CDR2 are DFQATT and SNEGSKA (reference sequence). Trimming pared 7 bases from V and 9 bases from J, leaving 22 bases between. Here the CDR3 reads CSVSDATGRRPQHF. The CDR3 bases are TGCAGTGTCTCAGACGCGACGGGCCGGAGGCCCCAGCATTTT.

This clonotype was seen once. The rearrangement joins TRBV12-3 or TRBV12-4 to TRBJ1-2, with unresolved D. The CDR3 is 14 amino acids. The germline V and J ends were trimmed by 5 bases and 2 bases, with 12 bases remaining between them. Here the CDR3 reads CASSLGGWNYGYTF. The CDR3 nucleotides are TGTGCCAGCAGTCTGGGTGGGTGGAACTATGGCTACACCTTC.

The rearrangement links TRBV29-1 to TRBJ2-2; D is perhaps TRBD1 (5 bases). The germline CDR1 and CDR2 sequences are SQVTM and ANQGSEA. Trimming took 6 bases from V and 6 from J, leaving 8 bases between them. The CDR3 consists of 11 residues. DNA for the CDR3: TGCAGCGTAACAGGTGCCGGGGAGCTGTTTTTT. Its translation: CSVTGAGELFF.

The chain combines TRBV9 with TRBJ2-5; no clear D. The germline gives CDR1 SGDLS, CDR2 YYNGEE. The CDR3 is made up of 16 amino acids. The V gene lost 0 bases and the J gene lost 5 bases, with 17 bases spanning the gap. The CDR3 sequence: CASSVGAQRGIETQYF. CDR3 nucleotides: TGTGCCAGCAGCGTAGGTGCACAGAGAGGTATCGAGACCCAGTACTTC.

The genes are TRBV6-1 and TRBJ2-7, with D perhaps matching TRBD2 (7 bases). The CDR3 extends over 15 amino acids. Germline V gene sequence: CDR1 MNHNS, CDR2 SASEGT. The V end lost 3 bases, the J end lost 2 bases, and 14 bases lay between the germline ends. The CDR3 DNA is TGTGCCAGCAGTGACAGGGGAGGGGGGGCCTACGAGCAGTACTTC. Protein: CASSDRGGGAYEQYF.

J is TRBJ2-7 and V is TRBV6-5; possible D gene TRBD1, 5 bases. The CDR3 is 15 amino acids. The ends were cut back, 5 bases at V and 2 bases at J, with 16 bases in the middle. Germline V gene lookup returns CDR1 MNHEY and CDR2 SVGAGI. CDR3 protein: CASSRRTPQAYEQYF. In nucleotides, the CDR3 is TGTGCCAGCAGTCGGCGGACACCCCAGGCCTACGAGCAGTACTTC.

The V and J genes are TRBV29-1 and TRBJ2-7, with TRBD2 matching 8 bases. The CDR3 length is 12 residues. J was trimmed by 12 bases and V by 0 bases; bases with no gene match: 7. Germline V gives CDR1 SQVTM, CDR2 ANQGSEA. The DNA of the CDR3 is TGCAGCGTTGAAGATCGGGGGGGATTGGGGTACTTC. Translated: CSVEDRGGLGYF.

The rearrangement joins TRBV5-1 to TRBJ2-7, with TRBD1 matching over 11 bases. Germline V gives CDR1 SGHRS, CDR2 YFSETQ. The CDR3 covers 15 residues. V was pared by 4 bases and J by 3 bases, with 6 bases of the junction left unmatched. CDR3 sequence (DNA): TGCGCCAGCAGCCAGACCGGGACAGGGGGCTACGAGCAGTACTTC. Translated: CASSQTGTGGYEQYF.

This clonotype was recorded only once. This chain links TRBV29-1 with TRBJ2-3; D gene unclear. The CDR3 loop spans 13 amino acids. The germline gives CDR1 SQVTM, CDR2 ANQGSEA. The V end lost 0 bases, the J end lost 1 base, and 5 bases lay between the germline ends. CDR3 residues: CSVEDRRTDTQYF. The CDR3 bases are TGCAGCGTTGAAGACCGACGCACAGATACGCAGTATTTT.

V gene TRBV20-1 combines with J gene TRBJ2-1; 11 bases are shared with TRBD2. Germline trimming cut 3 bases from V and 6 bases from J; bases unmatched to any gene: 7. Germline V lookup: CDR1 DFQATT, CDR2 SNEGSKA (reference sequence). The CDR3 has 15 amino acids. CDR3 sequence: CSASHLAGGPNEQFF. Here the CDR3 DNA reads TGCAGTGCTAGCCACCTAGCGGGGGGCCCCAATGAGCAGTTCTTC.

The gene calls are TRBV20-1 and TRBJ1-3; D not certain. CDR3 length: 14 amino acids. Trimming removed 5 bases at V and 0 bases at J, with 11 bases between. The germline gives CDR1 DFQATT, CDR2 SNEGSKA (reference sequence). CDR3 amino acids: CSAGFISSGNTIYF. The CDR3 DNA sequence: TGCAGTGCTGGCTTCATTAGCTCTGGAAACACCATATATTTT.